These 23 T cell receptor beta chains were sequenced from one sample in a study of shared clonotypes between healthy human individuals. Some clones are missing from TCRdb's copy, which holds only in-frame ones; the method was immunoSEQ multiplex PCR. The sample carries more than 2 million clones, over 85% recorded once. Sequencing was carried out using naive CD4+ T cells sorted from blood. Stated subset: CD45RA+ positively selected. The source of these receptors is a man younger than 35 in good health.

This sequence joins TRBV4-1 and TRBJ1-1; tentative D call: TRBD1 (5 bases). V was clipped by 0 bases and J by 0 bases, with 14 bases between them. The CDR3 has 17 amino acids. Germline values: CDR1 MGHRA, CDR2 YSYEKL. The CDR3, as DNA: TGCGCCAGCAGCCAAGATAGAAGGGGCCCCATGAACACTGAAGCTTTCTTT. The encoded protein is CASSQDRRGPMNTEAFF.

The genes are TRBV28 and TRBJ2-7; D tentatively reads TRBD1 or TRBD2 (5 bases each). CDR3 length: 15 amino acids. Germline V lookup: CDR1 MDHEN, CDR2 SYDVKM. Trimming removed 6 bases from V and 2 bases from J, with 17 bases in between. CDR3 coding DNA: TGTGCCAGCAGGGAAACCGGGACGGTGACCTACGAGCAGTACTTC. Protein product: CASRETGTVTYEQYF.

This chain connects TRBV7-9 to TRBJ2-3; D perhaps matches TRBD2 (5 bases). V was cut by 5 bases and J by 0 bases, with 12 bases left in between. The CDR3 spans 15 residues. Germline V gene lookup returns CDR1 SEHNR and CDR2 FQNEAQ (reference sequence). The DNA of the CDR3 is TGTGCCAGCAGCACCTTAGCGCATAGCACAGATACGCAGTATTTT. The encoded protein is CASSTLAHSTDTQYF.

J is TRBJ2-5 and V is TRBV6-6; possibly TRBD1 for D (6 bases). The V gene's germline CDR1 is MNHNY and CDR2 SVGAGI (reference sequence). Trimming removed 4 bases from V and 5 bases from J, with 11 bases in between. There are 13 residues in the CDR3. CDR3 in amino acids: CASSSQGYETQYF. DNA for the CDR3: TGTGCCAGCAGTTCCCAGGGGTACGAGACCCAGTACTTC.

V and J are TRBV7-2 and TRBJ2-4; TRBD1 or TRBD2 may be the D gene (5 bases each). Germline-derived CDR1 and CDR2 are SGHTA and FQGNSA. V was trimmed by 5 bases and J by 0 bases, leaving 14 bases between them. The length of the CDR3 is 16 residues. CDR3 protein: CASSQGGGLAKNIQYF. DNA for the CDR3: TGTGCCAGCAGCCAGGGTGGAGGTCTAGCCAAAAACATTCAGTACTTC. Full variable domain (outside the CDR3, taken from reference TRBV7-2 and TRBJ2-4): GAGVSQSPSNKVTEKGKDVELRCDPISGHTALYWYRQSLGQGLEFLIYFQGNSAPDKSGLPSDRFSAERTGGSVSTLTIQRTQQEDSAVYLCASSQGGGLAKNIQYFGAGTRLSVL.

This chain joins TRBV7-8 and TRBJ2-7; the D gene is possibly TRBD1 (6 bases). With 1 base removed from V and 3 bases from J, the gap between germline ends came to 7 bases. CDR1 and CDR2 from the germline V gene are SGHVS and FQNEAQ. The CDR3 extends over 13 amino acids. For the CDR3, the DNA is TGTGCCAGCAGCTTAGTGACAGGCTACGAGCAGTACTTC. This gives the protein CASSLVTGYEQYF.

This clone was recorded once. This chain uses TRBV6-1 with TRBJ1-3; a weak D match, TRBD1 (5 bases). CDR3 length: 15 residues. Trimming pared 5 bases from V and 4 bases from J, leaving 15 bases between. Germline CDR1 and CDR2: MNHNS and SASEGT. This chain's CDR3 is CASSSLGDAGNTIYF. The CDR3 DNA sequence: TGTGCCAGCAGTTCTCTTGGGGACGCGGGAAACACCATATATTTT.

The rearrangement uses TRBV19 and TRBJ2-2, with D hard to call. This CDR3 contains 13 residues. Germline V gene sequence: CDR1 LNHDA, CDR2 SQIVND (reference sequence). Between the trimmed V and J ends, which lost 10 bases and 5 bases, there was a span of 14 bases. In DNA form, the CDR3 reads TGTGCCATGAAGAGTGGTCAAACCGGGGAGCTGTTTTTT. Its protein product is CAMKSGQTGELFF.

This clone was observed once. The chain couples TRBV11-3 to TRBJ2-1; perhaps TRBD2 as D (6 bases). Trimming removed 5 bases from V and 6 bases from J, with 17 bases in between. The CDR3 sequence is 15 residues long. In germline, CDR1 is SGHNT, CDR2 YENEEA. The DNA of the CDR3 is TGTGCCAGCAGCCCAAACGGAGGGAACGGCAATGAGCAGTTCTTC. Residues: CASSPNGGNGNEQFF.

This chain links TRBV28 with TRBJ2-7, with TRBD1 matching 8 bases. Germline-derived CDR1 and CDR2 are MDHEN and SYDVKM. The CDR3 has 14 amino acids. V gave up 6 bases and J gave up 4 bases; unmatched junction bases: 8. The CDR3 reads CASSTNGQGYEQYF. The CDR3 DNA reads TGTGCCAGCAGCACCAACGGACAGGGATACGAGCAGTACTTC.

This clone was seen just once. The chain couples TRBV19 to TRBJ2-1; 9 bases agree with TRBD2. The length of the CDR3 is 13 residues. The germline gives CDR1 LNHDA, CDR2 SQIVND (reference sequence). The V and J ends lost 4 bases and 7 bases, in that order; junction bases with no gene match: 2. The CDR3 DNA follows: TGTGCCAGTAGTAGCGGGGGGGTAAATGAGCAGTTCTTC. It encodes CASSSGGVNEQFF.

The chain recombines TRBV28 with TRBJ2-1; perhaps TRBD2 as D (7 bases). V was shortened by 3 bases and J by 6 bases, with 15 bases between the two germline ends. Germline CDR1 and CDR2: MDHEN and SYDVKM. The CDR3 consists of 15 residues. For the CDR3, the DNA is TGTGCCAGCAGTTTTAACAGGGAGGGGGGCAATGAGCAGTTCTTC. Protein: CASSFNREGGNEQFF.

The gene calls are TRBV28 and TRBJ2-7; D is undetermined. CDR1 is MDHEN and CDR2 is SYDVKM in the germline V gene. V lost 5 bases, J lost 2 bases, and 19 bases lay in between. The CDR3 loop spans 16 amino acids. In DNA form, the CDR3 reads TGTGCCAGCAGTCCCCTCGCCCGAGGCCTAACCTACGAGCAGTACTTC. Protein product: CASSPLARGLTYEQYF.

This rearrangement joins TRBV10-3 to TRBJ2-7; unclear D gene. Trimming took off 0 bases at V and 3 bases at J, with 9 bases between the two ends. CDR3 length: 14 amino acids. Germline assignment: CDR1 ENHRY and CDR2 SYGVKD. CDR3 protein: CAISESSQVYEQYF. The CDR3 DNA sequence: TGTGCCATCAGTGAGTCGTCCCAGGTCTACGAGCAGTACTTC.

The chain employs TRBV7-9 and TRBJ1-1; the D gene is possibly TRBD1 (5 bases). Germline values: CDR1 SEHNR, CDR2 FQNEAQ (reference sequence). Trimming removed 2 bases at V and 6 bases at J, with 13 bases between. The CDR3 has 14 residues. The DNA for the CDR3 is TGTGCCAGCAGCTTACGAGGGGAAAGGGCTGAAGCTTTCTTT. Translation gives CASSLRGERAEAFF.

This rearrangement joins TRBV28 to TRBJ1-2; 8 bases fit TRBD1. Germline CDR1 is MDHEN and CDR2 is SYDVKM. CDR3 size: 13 residues. V shed 8 bases, J shed 7 bases, and the junction held 9 bases outside the gene matches. In DNA, the CDR3 is TGTGCCAGCTATCCACGGACAGGGACTGGCTACACCTTC. This sequence encodes CASYPRTGTGYTF.

With respect to this clone: The same CDR3 can be traced to other DNA sequences in this sample. The CDR3 loop is CASSSRTGELFF. The CDR3 DNA is TGTGCCAGTAGTAGCCGGACCGGGGAGCTGTTTTTT. The chain uses TRBV19 and TRBJ2-2; no firm D call. Germline V gives CDR1 LNHDA, CDR2 SQIVND (reference sequence). V was shortened by 4 bases and J by 5 bases, with 5 bases between the two germline ends. The CDR3 covers 12 residues.

J is TRBJ1-6 and V is TRBV5-6; no reliable D call. The V and J ends lost 2 bases and 7 bases respectively, with 13 bases between them. Germline loops: CDR1 SGHDT, CDR2 YYEEEE. The CDR3 loop spans 15 amino acids. As DNA, the CDR3 is TGTGCCAGCAGCTTAGGTGGAAGGGTCAATTCACCCCTCCACTTT. Its translation is CASSLGGRVNSPLHF.

The genes are TRBV7-9 and TRBJ1-6, with a weak D call TRBD1 (6 bases). The CDR3 covers 15 residues. The germline V gene has CDR1 SEHNR and CDR2 FQNEAQ (reference sequence). V was clipped by 1 base and J by 9 bases, with 13 bases between them. CDR3 DNA: TGTGCCAGCAGCTTAGGTCGGACAGTCGGTTCACCCCTCCACTTT. Residues: CASSLGRTVGSPLHF.

J is TRBJ1-5 and V is TRBV19; 10 bases match TRBD1. Trimming took 8 bases from V and 2 from J; bases not matched to a gene: 6. Germline V gives CDR1 LNHDA, CDR2 SQIVND (reference sequence). This CDR3 has 15 residues. The CDR3 here is CASGRGTGGNQPQHF. The CDR3 nucleotides read TGTGCCAGTGGACGGGGGACAGGGGGCAATCAGCCCCAGCATTTT. Variable domain in full (rest from reference TRBV19 and TRBJ1-5): DGGITQSPKYLFRKEGQNVTLSCEQNLNHDAMYWYRQDPGQGLRLIYYSQIVNDFQKGDIAEGYSVSREKKESFPLTVTSAQKNPTAFYLCASGRGTGGNQPQHFGDGTRLSIL.

J is TRBJ2-7 and V is TRBV11-2; 8 nucleotides line up with TRBD1. Germline CDR1 and CDR2: SGHAT and FQNNGV. The CDR3 contains 15 residues. With 3 bases clipped from V and 1 base from J, the junction kept 5 bases outside the gene matches. CDR3 sequence: CASSFGTGKSYEQYF. In nucleotides, the CDR3 is TGTGCCAGCAGCTTCGGGACAGGAAAATCCTACGAGCAGTACTTC.

This clone occurred once. The chain links TRBV7-2 to TRBJ1-1, with D perhaps TRBD1 (6 bases). Deletions cut 1 base from V and 5 bases from J, with 14 bases between. The CDR3 is 15 residues long. Looked up from germline, CDR1 is SGHTA and CDR2 is FQGNSA. For the CDR3, the DNA is TGTGCCAGCAGCTTAGGCGGGGGCGCGGGTACTGAAGCTTTCTTT. Residues: CASSLGGGAGTEAFF.

The chain links TRBV30 to TRBJ1-3; TRBD1 agrees at 8 bases. J was trimmed by 2 bases and V by 5 bases; bases with no gene match: 5. The CDR3 is 14 amino acids. In germline, CDR1 is GTSNPN, CDR2 SVGIG (reference sequence). The chain's CDR3 is CAWEAGQAGNTIYF. CDR3 nucleotide sequence: TGTGCCTGGGAGGCGGGACAGGCTGGAAACACCATATATTTT.